This passage covers 21 T cell receptor beta chains from one sample sequenced in a study of blood T cell repertoires in COVID-19. TCRdb keeps only in-frame clones here, not all; method: immunoSEQ multiplex PCR. The table records 55,000 to 80,000 clones, about four fifths of them present only once. The source material was peripheral blood. The receptor source for this set is a human donor in a cohort sampled during active COVID-19.

This chain links TRBV5-1 with TRBJ2-6; perhaps TRBD1 as D (6 bases). CDR1 is SGHRS, CDR2 YFSETQ, per germline. The CDR3 has 17 amino acids. V was clipped by 3 bases and J by 0 bases, with 13 bases between them. The DNA for the CDR3 is TGCGCCAGCAGCTCGGGGAACAGGGTCTCTGGGGCCAACGTCCTGACTTTC. Residues: CASSSGNRVSGANVLTF.

The rearrangement joins TRBV27 to TRBJ1-6, with D tentatively TRBD1 (6 bases). Germline V gene data show CDR1 as MNHEY and CDR2 as SMNVEV (reference sequence). Trimming shortened V by 5 bases and J by 9 bases, and 14 bases separated the two germline ends. The CDR3 contains 14 residues. In DNA form, the CDR3 reads TGTGCCAGCAGTAACAGGGTAGTAGGTTCACCCCTCCACTTT. Protein: CASSNRVVGSPLHF.

By share, this clone ranks as medium-sized (0.01 to 0.1%). The V call is TRBV9, the J call TRBJ2-7; TRBD1 matches 9 bases. The CDR3 has 14 amino acids. Germline CDR1 SGDLS, CDR2 YYNGEE. The V and J ends lost 3 bases and 0 bases, in that order; junction bases with no gene match: 1. Here the CDR3 reads CASSETGGSYEQYF. For the CDR3, the DNA is TGTGCCAGCAGCGAGACAGGGGGCTCCTACGAGCAGTACTTC.

The V and J genes are TRBV5-1 and TRBJ1-4; 8 bases line up with TRBD1. The CDR3 is 14 residues long. The ends lost 2 bases at V and 6 bases at J; junction bases unmatched: 3. CDR1 and CDR2 (germline): SGHRS, YFSETQ. DNA of the CDR3: TGCGCCAGCAGCTTCCAGGGGGCTGATGAAAAACTGTTTTTT. Protein: CASSFQGADEKLFF.

The genes are TRBV7-9 and TRBJ2-3; 9 bases align to TRBD2. Germline CDR1 and CDR2: SEHNR and FQNEAQ (reference sequence). The CDR3 runs to 16 residues. J was trimmed by 3 bases and V by 5 bases; bases with no gene match: 9. CDR3 protein: CASSPRGGRSTDTQYF. CDR3 coding DNA: TGTGCCAGCAGCCCGCGGGGGGGCCGATCGACAGATACGCAGTATTTT.

The chain carries TRBV24-1 and TRBJ1-1; 10 bases agree with TRBD1. Germline V CDR1 and CDR2: KGHDR, SFDVKD. V gave up 9 bases and J gave up 1 base; unmatched junction bases: 7. This CDR3 has 15 residues. The CDR3, as DNA: TGTGCCACCGGGGGAAGGGACAGGGGGAACACTGAAGCTTTCTTT. Its translation is CATGGRDRGNTEAFF.

V gene TRBV7-2 combines with J gene TRBJ2-1; 7 nucleotides match TRBD1. This CDR3 is built from 13 residues. With 3 bases clipped from V and 5 bases from J, the junction kept 1 base outside the gene matches. Germline V CDR1 and CDR2: SGHTA, FQGNSA. CDR3 coding DNA: TGTGCCAGCAGCTTTACAGGGGACAATGAGCAGTTCTTC. It specifies CASSFTGDNEQFF.

DNA of the CDR3: TGCGCCAGCAGCTCCGACAGGGGGCCGGAGTGGGCCCAGTACTTC. Encoded protein: CASSSDRGPEWAQYF. The gene calls are TRBV5-1 and TRBJ2-5; 10 nucleotides line up with TRBD1. The germline CDR1 and CDR2 sequences are SGHRS and YFSETQ. The CDR3 length is 15 residues. V gave up 3 bases and J gave up 9 bases; unmatched junction bases: 11.

The J gene is TRBJ2-7, the V gene TRBV4-1, with 12 positions matching TRBD2. Germline values: CDR1 MGHRA, CDR2 YSYEKL. The CDR3 contains 19 residues. V shed 0 bases, J shed 4 bases, and the junction held 13 bases outside the gene matches. As DNA, the CDR3 is TGCGCCAGCAGCCAAGATACCCCAACTTGGCTAGCGGGGGGGTACGAGCAGTACTTC. It codes for CASSQDTPTWLAGGYEQYF.

This rearrangement joins TRBV5-1 to TRBJ2-7; 8 positions agree with TRBD1. This CDR3 has 16 residues. Germline assignment: CDR1 SGHRS and CDR2 YFSETQ. With 4 bases clipped from V and 3 bases from J, the junction kept 12 bases outside the gene matches. The CDR3 coding sequence is TGCGCCAGCAGCCCGCATCGGACAGGGTCGGTCTACGAGCAGTACTTC. This sequence encodes CASSPHRTGSVYEQYF.

The V call is TRBV2, the J call TRBJ2-3; 10 nucleotides line up with TRBD2. The CDR3 runs to 15 residues. V was clipped by 4 bases and J by 5 bases; unmatched bases: 6. From germline, CDR1 is SNHLY and CDR2 FYNNEI. DNA of the CDR3: TGTGCCAGCAGTGGGGCTAGCGGGGGAGGAGATACGCAGTATTTT. Residues: CASSGASGGGDTQYF.

This chain links TRBV4-2 with TRBJ2-1, with D possibly being TRBD2 (6 bases). This CDR3 is built from 15 residues. Trimming took 2 bases from V and 3 from J, leaving 11 bases between them. Germline assignment: CDR1 LGHNA and CDR2 YNFKEQ. In DNA, the CDR3 is TGTGCCAGCAGCCAACCGGGACTGGACTACAATGAGCAGTTCTTC. Encoded protein: CASSQPGLDYNEQFF.

J is TRBJ2-2 and V is TRBV4-1; a weak D match, TRBD2 (5 bases). V gave up 2 bases and J gave up 4 bases, with 11 bases separating them. CDR1 and CDR2 (germline): MGHRA, YSYEKL. CDR3 length: 15 amino acids. This chain's CDR3 is CASSQTVAGTGELFF. The CDR3 nucleotides read TGCGCCAGCAGCCAAACGGTCGCGGGCACCGGGGAGCTGTTTTTT.

The chain couples TRBV7-2 to TRBJ2-5; D is possibly TRBD2 (5 bases). The length of the CDR3 is 16 residues. CDR1 is SGHTA and CDR2 is FQGNSA in the germline V gene. Trimming took off 1 base at V and 1 base at J, with 13 bases between the two ends. The CDR3 DNA reads TGTGCCAGCAGCTTAGGTTTCAAGGACTCCCAAGAGACCCAGTACTTC. Residues: CASSLGFKDSQETQYF. The whole variable domain, remainder taken from reference TRBV7-2 and TRBJ2-5, is GAGVSQSPSNKVTEKGKDVELRCDPISGHTALYWYRQSLGQGLEFLIYFQGNSAPDKSGLPSDRFSAERTGGSVSTLTIQRTQQEDSAVYLCASSLGFKDSQETQYFGPGTRLLVL.

The V and J genes are TRBV27 and TRBJ2-1; a weak D match, TRBD1 (6 bases). Germline CDR1 and CDR2: MNHEY and SMNVEV (reference sequence). The CDR3 length is 14 residues. V lost 8 bases, J lost 5 bases, and 16 bases lay in between. CDR3 sequence: CASYLSDRNNEQFF. The CDR3 DNA sequence: TGTGCCAGCTACCTCTCCGACAGGAACAATGAGCAGTTCTTC.

The chain couples TRBV19 to TRBJ2-2; tentative D call: TRBD2 (5 bases). The CDR3 loop spans 16 amino acids. Germline V CDR1 and CDR2: LNHDA, SQIVND (reference sequence). Trimming stripped 2 bases from V and 1 base from J, with 11 bases between. The CDR3 bases are TGTGCCAGTAGTATACGGACTCCCCGGAACACCGGGGAGCTGTTTTTT. Its translation is CASSIRTPRNTGELFF.

The genes are TRBV7-9 and TRBJ2-7, with 8 bases that match TRBD2. This CDR3 comprises 14 residues. Germline CDR1 SEHNR, CDR2 FQNEAQ (reference sequence). The trim removed 5 bases at V and 6 bases at J, leaving 9 bases unmatched. The CDR3 region has the DNA TGTGCCAGCAGCCCCTCCGCTAGCGGGCGCGAGCAGTACTTC. Translated: CASSPSASGREQYF.

J is TRBJ2-1 and V is TRBV29-1, with TRBD1 identical over 8 bases. The germline CDR1 and CDR2 sequences are SQVTM and ANQGSEA. There are 13 residues in the CDR3. The J segment lost 8 bases and the V segment lost 5 bases, leaving 8 bases of the junction unmatched. In nucleotides, the CDR3 is TGCAGCGTTTCCATGGCAGGGGGCTATGAGCAGTTCTTC. Translating gives CSVSMAGGYEQFF.

V is TRBV7-8 and J is TRBJ2-6, with TRBD1 identical over 9 bases. The germline V gene has CDR1 SGHVS and CDR2 FQNEAQ. V gave up 5 bases and J gave up 2 bases; unmatched junction bases: 10. There are 18 residues in the CDR3. In nucleotides, the CDR3 is TGTGCCAGCAGCATTTCGGGACAGGGTACCCCTGGGGCCAACGTCCTGACTTTC. Amino acid sequence: CASSISGQGTPGANVLTF. The full variable domain, completed using reference TRBV7-8 and TRBJ2-6, is GAGVSQSPRYKVAKRGQDVALRCDPISGHVSLFWYQQALGQGPEFLTYFQNEAQLDKSGLPSDRFFAERPEGSVSTLKIQRTQQEDSAVYLCASSISGQGTPGANVLTFGAGSRLTVL.

The rearrangement uses TRBV28 and TRBJ2-1; TRBD2 agrees at 14 bases. Per the germline V gene, CDR1 is MDHEN and CDR2 is SYDVKM. The CDR3 sequence is 16 residues long. Germline trimming cut 5 bases from V and 0 bases from J; bases unmatched to any gene: 0. Here the CDR3 DNA reads TGTGCCAGCAGTGGACTAGCGGGGGGCTCCTACAATGAGCAGTTCTTC. It is translated as CASSGLAGGSYNEQFF.

This chain joins TRBV27 and TRBJ1-1; 11 nucleotides agree with TRBD1. V gave up 3 bases and J gave up 9 bases; unmatched junction bases: 6. The CDR3 is made up of 14 amino acids. Germline-derived CDR1 and CDR2 are MNHEY and SMNVEV (reference sequence). The CDR3, as DNA: TGTGCCAGCAGTTTGGCCGGACAGGGGGCCAAAGCTTTCTTT. It yields the protein CASSLAGQGAKAFF.